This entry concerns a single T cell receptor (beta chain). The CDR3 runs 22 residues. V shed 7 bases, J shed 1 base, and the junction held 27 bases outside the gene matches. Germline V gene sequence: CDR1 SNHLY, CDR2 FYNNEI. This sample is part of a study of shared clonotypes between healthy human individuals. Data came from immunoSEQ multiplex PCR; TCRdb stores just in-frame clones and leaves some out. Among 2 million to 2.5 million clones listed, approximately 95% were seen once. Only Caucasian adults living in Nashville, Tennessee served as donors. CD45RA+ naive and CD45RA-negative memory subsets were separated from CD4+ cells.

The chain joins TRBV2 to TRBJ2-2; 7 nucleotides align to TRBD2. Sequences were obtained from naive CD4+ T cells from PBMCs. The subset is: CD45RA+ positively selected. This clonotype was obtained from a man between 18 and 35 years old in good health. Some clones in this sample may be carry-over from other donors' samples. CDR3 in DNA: TGTGCCAGCACCCCCCAGGCCGTCAGGGAGGAAGAGGAGCGGGGGAACACCGGGGAGCTGTTTTTT. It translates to CASTPQAVREEEERGNTGELFF.